This T cell receptor (beta chain) originates from a study of T-cell memory formation after mild COVID-19. This clonotype showed up just once. In germline, CDR1 is LGHNA, CDR2 YSLEER. The CDR3 extends over 18 amino acids. With 1 base clipped from V and 1 base from J, the junction kept 10 bases outside the gene matches. MiXCR, applied by TCRdb to the 5' RACE reads, yields one record per CDR3 protein. The sample shows about 260,000 distinct CDR3 sequences, around 15% of them seen only once. The specimen was PBMCs or a T cell subset sorted from them (not recorded which). The sequence came from a young man who had mild COVID-19 (a few samples of this study predate the infection). Cell type and time point are not known. This chain connects TRBV4-3 to TRBJ2-3; 8 positions match TRBD1. CDR3: CASSQAKQGGPRTDTQYF. DNA of the CDR3: TGCGCCAGCAGCCAAGCAAAACAGGGGGGCCCTCGCACAGATACGCAGTATTTT.